This T cell receptor beta chain was documented in a study of cytomegalovirus exposure and HLA in healthy donors. The PCR used 60 Vbeta and 13 Jbeta primers. Per the study methods: Tens of millions of unique TCR beta chains, roughly 10 million shared, were counted in a later analysis. Using immunoSEQ multiplex PCR, the repertoire was profiled, and TCRdb retains in-frame clones only, with some absent. The V and J calls and clone size come from that table; D and trimming were worked out from the DNA. The table shows some 160,000 clones, with over 75% occurring only once. CDR3 length equals 12 residues. Germline V gives CDR1 SGHDN, CDR2 FVKESK. V was pared by 4 bases and J by 3 bases, with 4 bases between. This clone has a handful of counts.

The rearrangement joins TRBV14 to TRBJ1-5; D ambiguous. The specimen sequenced was PBMCs. The receptor comes from a young woman in good health and CMV-seronegative. In DNA form, the CDR3 reads TGTGCCAGCAGCCCGTACAATCAGCCCCAGCATTTT. The encoded protein is CASSPYNQPQHF.